The present TCR beta chain was sequenced within a study of T cell responses to AZD1222 COVID-19 vaccine. Second-dose groups at about 4 or about 12 weeks were pooled. V lost 2 bases, J lost 7 bases, and 17 bases lay in between. This CDR3 is 15 amino acids long. Germline lookup yields CDR1 MGHRA and CDR2 YSYEKL. Data came from immunoSEQ multiplex PCR; TCRdb stores just in-frame clones and leaves some out. Among around 140,000 clones listed, almost 95% were seen once. This clone was found once. The starting material was peripheral blood, obtained 28 days after the second AZD1222 dose. The TCR sequence derives from an adult who received the AZD1222 COVID-19 vaccine. The chain combines TRBV4-1 with TRBJ1-2; tentatively, D is TRBD1 (5 bases). DNA of the CDR3: TGCGCCAGCAGCCAAACCGGGACGATCGTCGGTGGCTACACCTTC. It yields the protein CASSQTGTIVGGYTF.